The T cell receptor (beta chain) described here comes from a study of response to subunit inactivated influenza vaccine. The study's findings and limits: The authors offered the suggestion that each seasonal influenza vaccination recruits few new T cells.

V dropped 0 bases and J dropped 4 bases, with 9 bases sitting between them. CDR1 LNHNV and CDR2 YYDKDF come from the germline V gene (reference sequence). The CDR3 is made up of 14 amino acids. About this clonotype itself: Its antigen remains unknown.

TCRdb reprocessed the RT-PCR reads with MiXCR, giving one entry per CDR3 protein. The profile shows roughly 700,000 distinct CDR3 sequences, around 16% of them singletons. The TCR sequence derives from a man in his fifties or sixties who received an inactivated influenza vaccine. This sequence joins TRBV15 and TRBJ2-5; possibly TRBD2 for D (5 bases). The sample consisted of PBMCs from blood, taken less than 13 days after vaccination. CDR3 DNA sequence: TGTGCCACCAGCAGAGATCGTCGGGGAGAGACCCAGTACTTC. Residues: CATSRDRRGETQYF. The full variable domain, completed using reference TRBV15 and TRBJ2-5, is DAMVIQNPRYQVTQFGKPVTLSCSQTLNHNVMYWYQQKSSQAPKLLFHYYDKDFNNEADTPDNFQSRRPNTSFCFLDIRSPGLGDTAMYLCATSRDRRGETQYFGPGTRLLVL.